These 28 T cell receptor beta chains originate from one sample sequenced in a study of T-cell reconstitution after alpha-beta-depleted transplantation in children. Unique molecular identifiers were incorporated when the TCRbeta library was constructed. TCRdb reprocessed the PCR reads via MiXCR and lists one record per CDR3 protein. The data show roughly 200,000 distinct CDR3 sequences, with roughly 9.1% seen just once and 35% held by the top ten. The sample consisted of PBMCs, mostly from graft donor cells, taken 360 days after TCRalphabeta/CD19-depleted stem cell transplant. All receptors come from a male patient under 10 years old who had a stem cell transplant for acute myeloid leukemia, so the T cells may come from the graft donor.

The chain uses TRBV15 and TRBJ2-4; D gene unclear. V was shortened by 3 bases and J by 0 bases, with 9 bases between the two germline ends. In germline, CDR1 is LNHNV, CDR2 YYDKDF (reference sequence). CDR3 size: 15 residues. CDR3 in amino acids: CATSRVELAKNIQYF. Written as DNA, the CDR3 is TGTGCCACCAGCAGGGTAGAACTAGCCAAAAACATTCAGTACTTC.

This clonotype occurred a few times. The V call is TRBV12-5, the J call TRBJ2-7, with unresolved D. V was pared by 2 bases and J by 4 bases, with 9 bases between. The germline V gene has CDR1 LGHNT and CDR2 FRNRAP. This CDR3 is built from 13 residues. The CDR3 loop reads CASGLSPFYEQYV. CDR3 DNA: TGTGCTAGTGGTTTGTCGCCCTTTTACGAGCAGTACGTC.

On this clonotype itself: One end of the junction does not line up with germline, which may come from a read error. The chain links TRBV12-3 or TRBV12-4 to TRBJ2-3, with TRBD2 matching over 9 bases. The CDR3 totals 14 residues. The CDR3 nucleotides read TGTGCCAGCAGTGTAGCGGGAGTGAGTGATACGCAGTATTTT. Amino acid sequence: CASSVAGVSDTQYF.

This clonotype was recorded only once. This chain links TRBV7-8 with TRBJ2-1; 13 bases align to TRBD2. This CDR3 is 18 amino acids long. J lost 0 bases, V lost 6 bases, and 8 bases had no gene match. Germline V gene lookup returns CDR1 SGHVS and CDR2 FQNEAQ. CDR3 in DNA: TGTGCCAGCAGAAGGACTAGCGGGGGCTCCAGCTCCTACAATGAGCAGTTCTTC. The encoded protein is CASRRTSGGSSSYNEQFF.

This clonotype was recorded a few times. The chain employs TRBV4-2 and TRBJ2-5; TRBD1 agrees at 9 bases. Unmatched junction bases numbered 6, after V lost 1 base and J lost 0 bases. The length of the CDR3 is 17 residues. The germline gives CDR1 LGHNA, CDR2 YNFKEQ. This chain's CDR3 is CASSQGTGDWYQETQYF. The CDR3 coding sequence is TGTGCCAGCAGCCAAGGGACAGGGGATTGGTACCAAGAGACCCAGTACTTC.

This clonotype has more than one count but fewer than ten. The chain uses TRBV6-1 and TRBJ1-3, with D tentatively TRBD1 (5 bases). Germline CDR1 reads MNHNS; CDR2 reads SASEGT. V shed 11 bases and J shed 0 bases, with 11 bases lying between them. The CDR3 consists of 13 residues. Written as DNA, the CDR3 is TGTGCCGTACAGGACTCCTCTGGAAACACCATATATTTT. Translating gives CAVQDSSGNTIYF.

This clonotype has only a few counts. The genes are TRBV6-1 and TRBJ2-7; no clear D. The V end was cut by 6 bases, the J end by 3 bases, with 21 bases between. CDR1 MNHNS and CDR2 SASEGT come from the germline V gene. The length of the CDR3 is 16 residues. The CDR3 is CASRPTRHLGFYEQYV. CDR3 nucleotide sequence: TGTGCCAGCAGACCTACAAGGCATTTAGGGTTCTACGAGCAGTACGTC.

This chain uses TRBV7-2 with TRBJ2-1; TRBD1 aligns across 11 bases. The CDR3 spans 15 residues. V shed 5 bases and J 6 bases; nucleotides not matched to a gene: 6. In germline, CDR1 is SGHTA, CDR2 FQGNSA. CDR3 in amino acids: CASSQDRGRFNEQFF. CDR3 in DNA: TGTGCCAGCAGCCAGGACAGGGGGCGCTTCAATGAGCAGTTCTTC. Looking up the rest from reference TRBV7-2 and TRBJ2-1 gives the full variable domain: GAGVSQSPSNKVTEKGKDVELRCDPISGHTALYWYRQSLGQGLEFLIYFQGNSAPDKSGLPSDRFSAERTGGSVSTLTIQRTQQEDSAVYLCASSQDRGRFNEQFFGPGTRLTVL.

This clonotype has at least ten counts. The V call is TRBV29-1, the J call TRBJ2-3; perhaps TRBD2 as D (5 bases). CDR1 and CDR2 (germline): SQVTM, ANQGSEA. There are 14 residues in the CDR3. The V gene lost 1 base and the J gene lost 3 bases, with 11 bases spanning the gap. The DNA of the CDR3 is TGCAGCGTTGAAGGGGGTGAGGGAACAGATACGCAGTATTTT. Its protein is CSVEGGEGTDTQYF.

This clonotype showed up just a few times. The chain links TRBV18 to TRBJ2-7; D ambiguous. Trimming left V 1 base short and J 6 bases short, with 10 bases between. CDR3 size: 13 residues. CDR1 is KGHSH, CDR2 LQKENI, per germline. The DNA for the CDR3 is TGTGCCAGCTCACCACAGGTTCGCACCGAGCAGTACTTC. This sequence encodes CASSPQVRTEQYF.

With regard to this clonotype: A read error may account for a junction end that differs from germline. The chain links TRBV3-1 to TRBJ2-1; 10 bases are a match to TRBD2. Germline assignment: CDR1 LGHDT and CDR2 YNNKEL (reference sequence). CDR3 length equals 17 residues. The CDR3 spells CASCQVTSGVFYNEQFF. CDR3 coding DNA: TGTGCCAGCTGCCAGGTTACTAGCGGGGTCTTTTACAATGAGCAGTTCTTC.

On this clonotype itself: A read error may be the cause here, since a much bigger clone is one base away. The chain has TRBV12-3 or TRBV12-4 and TRBJ2-5, with 7 nucleotides matching TRBD2. The length of the CDR3 is 16 residues. CDR3 DNA: TGTGCCAGCAGTGGCCTAGCGGCTGAAGGGTATAGGACCCGGTACTTC. It translates to CASSGLAAEGYRTRYF.

Only a few counts were recorded for this clonotype. The chain is built from TRBV18 and TRBJ2-2; either TRBD1 or TRBD2 may fit D (5 bases each). Germline CDR1 is KGHSH and CDR2 is LQKENI. The CDR3 is 13 residues long. V was shortened by 3 bases and J by 8 bases, with 10 bases between the two germline ends. In DNA form, the CDR3 reads TGTGCCAGCTCACCGCCGGGGCTTGGGGAGCTGTTTTTT. Amino acids: CASSPPGLGELFF.

This clonotype showed up just a few times. V usage is TRBV5-5 and J usage is TRBJ2-2; D is unresolved. CDR1 and CDR2 from the germline V gene are SGHKS and YYEKEE (reference sequence). V was cut by 6 bases and J by 1 base, with 10 bases left in between. CDR3 length equals 14 residues. The CDR3 DNA sequence: TGTGCCAGCATCCTTACACTGAACACCGGGGAGCTGTTTTTT. Translating it yields CASILTLNTGELFF.

This clonotype appeared a few times. At one of its ends the junction is not consistent with the germline gene, which may arise from a read error. The rearrangement uses TRBV7-9 and TRBJ1-1; the D gene is possibly TRBD1 (6 bases). Germline V CDR1 and CDR2: SEHNR, FQNEAQ (reference sequence). The CDR3 has 13 amino acids. CDR3 protein: CASSGYWGPEAFF. CDR3 sequence (DNA): TGTGCCAGCAGCGGTTATTGGGGGCCTGAAGCCTTCTTT.

The chain employs TRBV20-1 and TRBJ2-3; no reliable D call. The germline V and J ends were trimmed by 3 bases and 0 bases, with 13 bases remaining between them. The CDR3 is made up of 15 amino acids. From germline, CDR1 is DFQATT and CDR2 SNEGSKA (reference sequence). CDR3 region: CSASTPTRSTDTQYF. CDR3 coding DNA: TGCAGTGCTAGTACACCTACCCGAAGCACAGATACGCAGTATTTT.

This chain joins TRBV18 and TRBJ2-1; 12 nucleotides line up with TRBD2. V was pared by 6 bases and J by 10 bases, with 10 bases of the junction left unmatched. The CDR3 runs to 15 residues. Germline V gene sequence: CDR1 KGHSH, CDR2 LQKENI. CDR3 bases: TGTGCCAGCTCGGAACTAGCGGGAGGATCTCTCGAGCAGTTCTTC. It yields the protein CASSELAGGSLEQFF.

This chain joins TRBV9 and TRBJ2-2, with 10 positions matching TRBD2. The CDR3 totals 17 residues. The J segment lost 0 bases and the V segment lost 1 base, leaving 3 bases of the junction unmatched. The V gene's germline CDR1 is SGDLS and CDR2 YYNGEE. This chain's CDR3 is CASSVRTSGSNTGELFF. The CDR3, as DNA: TGTGCCAGCAGCGTAAGGACTAGCGGTTCGAACACCGGGGAGCTGTTTTTT.

V and J are TRBV4-2 and TRBJ2-1; 8 bases align to TRBD2. Trimming cost V 6 bases and J 4 bases; bases outside gene matches: 11. The CDR3 is 16 amino acids. The germline V gene has CDR1 LGHNA and CDR2 YNFKEQ. CDR3 DNA sequence: TGTGCCAGCAGTCTAGTGGACTCGGGGGGGTACAATGAGCAGTTCTTC. Translated, it gives CASSLVDSGGYNEQFF.

This chain joins TRBV12-3 or TRBV12-4 and TRBJ2-5; TRBD1 might be the D (5 bases). The CDR3 is made up of 15 amino acids. V was pared by 4 bases and J by 4 bases, with 16 bases between. Here the CDR3 reads CASSSPSRVRETQYF. CDR3 bases: TGTGCCAGCAGTTCACCCAGCAGGGTGCGAGAGACCCAGTACTTC.

CDR3 protein: CASSQQVTYEKLFF. In nucleotides, the CDR3 is TGTGCCAGCAGCCAACAGGTCACTTATGAAAAACTGTTTTTT. The J gene is TRBJ1-4, the V gene TRBV3-1; D is unresolved. The CDR3 covers 14 residues. Germline assignment: CDR1 LGHDT and CDR2 YNNKEL (reference sequence). V was shortened by 2 bases and J by 6 bases, with 10 bases between the two germline ends.

The chain has TRBV5-1 and TRBJ2-2, with 10 bases fitting TRBD1. This CDR3 spans 16 amino acids. V shed 0 bases, J shed 5 bases, and the junction held 4 bases outside the gene matches. The V gene's germline CDR1 is SGHRS and CDR2 YFSETQ. CDR3 residues: CASSLEGTGVTGELFF. Here the CDR3 DNA reads TGCGCCAGCAGCTTGGAGGGGACAGGGGTTACCGGGGAGCTGTTTTTT.

At least ten counts were recorded for this clonotype. The chain is built from TRBV10-3 and TRBJ1-1; 10 bases agree with TRBD1. Germline V gene sequence: CDR1 ENHRY, CDR2 SYGVKD. The V and J ends lost 6 bases and 2 bases, in that order; junction bases with no gene match: 6. The CDR3 runs to 15 residues. As DNA, the CDR3 is TGTGCCATCAGAGGACGACAGGGGGCAAACACTGAAGCTTTCTTT. Translated, it gives CAIRGRQGANTEAFF.

V usage is TRBV5-1 and J usage is TRBJ2-7, with 7 bases lining up with TRBD1. Losses at the gene ends were 1 base for V and 3 bases for J; bases not matched to a gene: 1. In germline, CDR1 is SGHRS, CDR2 YFSETQ. The CDR3 spans 13 residues. CDR3: CASSLNRGYEQYV. The DNA of the CDR3 is TGCGCCAGCAGCTTGAACAGGGGCTACGAGCAGTACGTC.

The rearrangement joins TRBV15 to TRBJ2-7; the match to TRBD1 covers 8 bases. J gave up 6 bases and V 3 bases, and 4 bases lay outside the gene matches. Germline assignment: CDR1 LNHNV and CDR2 YYDKDF (reference sequence). This CDR3 comprises 13 residues. The CDR3 region is CATSRIQGGEQYV. CDR3 bases: TGTGCCACCAGCAGGATACAGGGGGGCGAGCAGTACGTC.

This clonotype was picked up many times. The chain couples TRBV6-5 to TRBJ1-5; D call uncertain. The CDR3 has 16 residues. In germline, CDR1 is MNHEY, CDR2 SVGAGI. Trimming removed 3 bases at V and 1 base at J, with 13 bases between. CDR3 in DNA: TGTGCCAGCAGTTATAACAGCCCGGAGAGCAATCAGCCCCAGCATTTT. Protein: CASSYNSPESNQPQHF.

This clonotype was seen a few times. The CDR3 DNA reads TGTGCCAGCAGTCCCACCCTAGGCGCGCGGAACACTGAAGCTTTCTTT. This sequence encodes CASSPTLGARNTEAFF. The chain couples TRBV12-3 or TRBV12-4 to TRBJ1-1; D call uncertain. V lost 5 bases and J lost 1, with 17 bases in between. The CDR3 sequence is 16 residues long.

This clonotype occurred a few times. The chain has TRBV7-8 and TRBJ2-7; D not certain. Trimming removed 4 bases from V and 3 bases from J, with 7 bases in between. This CDR3 is 12 amino acids long. The germline V gene encodes CDR1 SGHVS and CDR2 FQNEAQ. CDR3 loop: CASSCTSYEQYV. The CDR3 coding sequence is TGTGCCAGCAGCTGTACGAGCTACGAGCAGTACGTC.